A single sample is the source of the 14 T cell receptor beta chains below, sequenced in a study of T-cell memory formation after mild COVID-19 (dated by TCRdb to about 2021). The method behind the library was 5' RACE. The sample was run on an Illumina NovaSeq 6000. The raw public reads went through TCRdb reprocessing: fastp at Q25, MiXCR clone calling, in-frame beta chains kept. Each record represents a unique CDR3 protein, reported with the most common genes and DNA among its rows. This sample has 200,000 to 250,000 distinct CDR3 sequences in its table, and 27% of those were observed once. The ten largest clonotypes hold over 9.5% of the sample. Sequencing was done on a sample of PBMCs or a T cell subset sorted from them (not recorded which). The origin of the receptors is an adult woman who had mild COVID-19 (a few samples of this study predate the infection). The sample titles of this study are shuffled in the database, so cell type and time point are left out; the donor was told from shared clones.

The chain employs TRBV20-1 and TRBJ2-3; TRBD1 agrees at 7 bases. J was trimmed by 1 base and V by 5 bases; bases with no gene match: 3. This CDR3 is built from 13 residues. Germline CDR1 and CDR2: DFQATT and SNEGSKA (reference sequence). The CDR3, as DNA: TGCAGTGCTTTTGACAGGGGCACAGATACGCAGTATTTT. This translates into CSAFDRGTDTQYF.

The chain joins TRBV9 to TRBJ2-3, with 9 bases lining up with TRBD2. The V gene's germline CDR1 is SGDLS and CDR2 YYNGEE. V dropped 1 base and J dropped 2; count of bases not matched to a gene: 11. This CDR3 is 18 amino acids long. CDR3 region: CASSVRRAGGLNTDTQYF. The CDR3 coding sequence is TGTGCCAGCAGCGTAAGGAGAGCGGGGGGTCTAAACACAGATACGCAGTATTTT.

A few counts support this clonotype. The chain recombines TRBV20-1 with TRBJ2-1; TRBD1 matches at 8 bases. The CDR3 has 14 amino acids. Unmatched junction bases numbered 2, after V lost 3 bases and J lost 1 base. Germline CDR1 reads DFQATT; CDR2 reads SNEGSKA (reference sequence). The chain's CDR3 is CSASRTGSYNEQFF. In DNA form, the CDR3 reads TGCAGTGCTAGTCGGACAGGGTCCTACAATGAGCAGTTCTTC.

This clonotype was recorded once. The chain links TRBV30 to TRBJ1-1, with D maybe TRBD1 (6 bases). The CDR3 spans 15 residues. Trimming left V 1 base short and J 1 base short, with 13 bases between. The germline V gene encodes CDR1 GTSNPN and CDR2 SVGIG (reference sequence). CDR3 sequence reads: CAWSGLGQTNTEAFF. As DNA, the CDR3 is TGTGCCTGGAGTGGGTTAGGACAGACGAACACTGAAGCTTTCTTT.

The V and J genes are TRBV6-5 and TRBJ2-7; TRBD1 agrees at 8 bases. Germline assignment: CDR1 MNHEY and CDR2 SVGAGI. J was trimmed by 7 bases and V by 5 bases; bases with no gene match: 10. The CDR3 runs to 14 residues. As DNA, the CDR3 is TGTGCCAGCAGTAACGCGCAGGGGGCGCGTGAGCAGTACTTC. This sequence encodes CASSNAQGAREQYF.

In its sample, this clonotype was seen a few times. V is TRBV6-1 and J is TRBJ1-2, with 7 bases lining up with TRBD1. Per germline, CDR1 MNHNS and CDR2 SASEGT. The CDR3 covers 13 residues. Trimming took 4 bases from V and 6 from J; bases not matched to a gene: 5. CDR3 residues: CASSGQGLDGYTF. The CDR3 DNA reads TGTGCCAGCAGTGGACAGGGATTGGATGGCTACACCTTC.

This clonotype was counted between two and nine times. The chain has TRBV3-1 and TRBJ2-7; possibly TRBD1 or TRBD2 for D (5 bases each). V lost 4 bases to trimming and J lost 7 bases, with 8 bases between them. CDR3 length equals 11 residues. CDR1 and CDR2 from the germline V gene are LGHDT and YNNKEL (reference sequence). The CDR3: CASSRGTEQYF. The CDR3 nucleotides are TGTGCCAGCAGCCGAGGGACGGAGCAGTACTTC.

The V call is TRBV2, the J call TRBJ2-3; D not certain. The CDR3 totals 14 residues. The V end lost 4 bases, the J end lost 2 bases, and 10 bases lay between the germline ends. Germline loops: CDR1 SNHLY, CDR2 FYNNEI. The CDR3 region has the DNA TGTGCCAGCAGTGTATCCCGGGCCACAGATACGCAGTATTTT. Residues: CASSVSRATDTQYF.

V usage is TRBV20-1 and J usage is TRBJ2-3; 9 nucleotides line up with TRBD2. Germline V gene lookup returns CDR1 DFQATT and CDR2 SNEGSKA (reference sequence). J gave up 2 bases and V 4 bases, and 7 bases lay outside the gene matches. The CDR3 has 15 amino acids. For the CDR3, the DNA is TGCAGTGCTAACGCAGCGGGAGGTTCCACAGATACGCAGTATTTT. It yields the protein CSANAAGGSTDTQYF.

This rearrangement joins TRBV27 to TRBJ1-2; TRBD1 matches 10 bases. V shed 4 bases and J 7 bases; nucleotides not matched to a gene: 3. Germline CDR1 is MNHEY and CDR2 is SMNVEV (reference sequence). The CDR3 loop spans 13 amino acids. The CDR3 is CASSSTGGGGYTF. The CDR3 nucleotides are TGTGCCAGCAGTTCGACAGGGGGCGGTGGCTACACCTTC.

This clonotype has more than one count but fewer than ten. The chain uses TRBV7-8 and TRBJ1-1, with D unclear. Deletions cut 1 base from V and 4 bases from J, with 13 bases between. CDR3 size: 15 residues. Germline CDR1 SGHVS, CDR2 FQNEAQ. In DNA, the CDR3 is TGTGCCAGCAGCTTAGGGTCCGGGTACGGCACTGAAGCTTTCTTT. Its protein is CASSLGSGYGTEAFF.

The chain couples TRBV11-2 to TRBJ1-2; TRBD1 agrees at 8 bases. CDR1 SGHAT and CDR2 FQNNGV come from the germline V gene. This CDR3 is built from 13 residues. V shed 6 bases, J shed 6 bases, and the junction held 6 bases outside the gene matches. This CDR3 is CASSSSGGDGYTF. The CDR3 DNA sequence: TGTGCCAGCAGTTCCTCAGGGGGCGATGGCTACACCTTC.

The genes are TRBV20-1 and TRBJ2-3; the D is unclear. CDR3 length: 15 residues. Trimming took 6 bases from V and 0 from J, leaving 16 bases between them. CDR1 and CDR2 (germline): DFQATT, SNEGSKA (reference sequence). This CDR3 is CSARNPSSSTDTQYF. CDR3 nucleotide sequence: TGCAGTGCCAGGAACCCAAGCTCTAGCACAGATACGCAGTATTTT.

This chain uses TRBV24-1 with TRBJ2-7; the D call may be TRBD1 or TRBD2 (6 bases each). Germline V CDR1 and CDR2: KGHDR, SFDVKD. The germline V and J ends were trimmed by 0 bases and 4 bases, with 12 bases remaining between them. The CDR3 sequence is 15 residues long. Here the CDR3 DNA reads TGTGCCACCAGTGATTTGAACGGGGGCGTATACGAGCAGTACTTC. It specifies CATSDLNGGVYEQYF.